These T cell receptor beta chains were read from a single sample in a study of cytomegalovirus exposure and HLA in healthy donors. Here immunoSEQ multiplex PCR was the method, and the copy in TCRdb shows in-frame clones only, minus some. The sample gives 90,000 to 130,000 clones, roughly 85% of which show up once; more than 20% is in the top ten. The sequenced sample was PBMCs. The receptors derive from a man aged 30 to 45 in good health and CMV-seropositive. Each CDR3 is given with its conserved first and last residue. The order of the fields is V gene, CDR3 length, clone size, J gene, D gene, CDR3 protein, CDR3 DNA. The D gene is left open where the match is weak. For some rows the clone size is stated as once, few or many, or as a class when expanded; others skip it.

>TRBV9|14|NA|TRBJ1-1|NA
CASSVEVGGTEAFF
TGTGCCAGCAGCGTAGAGGTAGGGGGCACTGAAGCTTTCTTT
>TRBV4-1|15|once|TRBJ2-1|TRBD2
CASSQEGLADNEQFF
TGCGCCAGCAGCCAAGAGGGACTAGCGGACAATGAGCAGTTCTTC
>TRBV5-1|13|NA|TRBJ1-1|NA
CASSPQENTEAFF
TGCGCCAGCAGCCCCCAGGAGAACACTGAAGCTTTCTTT
>TRBV5-1|16|NA|TRBJ2-3|TRBD2
CASSPLGAGGTDTQYF
TGCGCCAGCAGCCCCCTGGGGGCGGGGGGAACAGATACGCAGTATTTT
>TRBV11-3|13|few|TRBJ2-3|NA
CASSFDAGDTQYF
TGTGCCAGCAGCTTCGACGCGGGAGATACGCAGTATTTT
>TRBV28|16|NA|TRBJ1-2|NA
CASSPGKGYSGYGYTF
TGTGCCAGCAGTCCCGGGAAGGGTTATTCGGGATATGGCTACACCTTC
>TRBV5-4|14|NA|TRBJ1-2|TRBD1
CASSTRTGAHGYTF
TGTGCCAGCAGCACCAGGACAGGGGCGCATGGCTACACCTTC
>TRBV14|17|few|TRBJ2-1|NA
CASSQDFVRALVDEQFF
TGTGCCAGCAGCCAAGACTTCGTCAGGGCTTTGGTCGATGAGCAGTTCTTC
>TRBV2|15|few|TRBJ1-3|TRBD1
CASRTGTGAGNTIYF
TGTGCCAGCAGAACCGGGACAGGGGCAGGAAACACCATATATTTT
>TRBV27|18|NA|TRBJ1-5|TRBD1
CASRPGTGGGWSNQPQHF
TGTGCCAGCAGGCCTGGTACAGGGGGCGGATGGAGCAATCAGCCCCAGCATTTT
>TRBV7-2|17|NA|TRBJ1-3|NA
CASSNGAGTMGGNTIYF
TGTGCCAGTTCTAATGGGGCAGGGACTATGGGGGGAAACACCATATATTTT
>TRBV2|14|few|TRBJ2-5|TRBD1
CASSEGQGGETQYF
TGTGCCAGCAGTGAAGGACAGGGCGGGGAGACCCAGTACTTC
>TRBV19|15|NA|TRBJ2-5|NA
CASSRGTTDMETQYF
TGTGCCAGTAGTCGTGGGACAACTGATATGGAGACCCAGTACTTC
>TRBV5-1|13|NA|TRBJ2-7|NA
CASSLGGGYEQYF
TGCGCCAGCAGCTTGGGAGGGGGCTACGAGCAGTACTTC
>TRBV11-3|15|NA|TRBJ2-1|TRBD1
CASSPQGAVYNEQFF
TGTGCCAGCAGCCCACAGGGGGCGGTTTACAATGAGCAGTTCTTC
>TRBV27|13|NA|TRBJ1-1|NA
CASSLKRGTEAFF
TGTGCCAGCAGTTTAAAAAGAGGCACTGAAGCTTTCTTT
>TRBV7-9|16|NA|TRBJ2-5|TRBD2
CASSLAERGRGETQYF
TGTGCCAGCAGCTTAGCGGAGCGGGGTAGAGGAGAGACCCAGTACTTC
>TRBV7-6|15|once|TRBJ2-1|NA
CASSLVGGSYNEQFF
TGTGCCAGCAGCTTAGTAGGCGGCTCCTACAATGAGCAGTTCTTC
>TRBV19|15|NA|TRBJ2-5|TRBD2
CASSIETSDIGTQYF
TGTGCCAGTAGTATAGAGACTAGCGATATCGGGACCCAGTACTTC
>TRBV29-1|14|NA|TRBJ2-7|NA
CSVTRGLSSYEQYF
TGCAGCGTCACCCGGGGGTTAAGCTCCTACGAGCAGTACTTC
>TRBV4-2|17|NA|TRBJ1-2|TRBD1
CASSQDTTGGNVYGYTF
TGTGCCAGCAGCCAAGATACGACAGGGGGAAATGTCTATGGCTACACCTTC
>TRBV7-9|16|NA|TRBJ1-2|NA
CASSPPTWSGDYGYTF
TGTGCCAGCAGCCCTCCCACCTGGTCAGGGGACTATGGCTACACCTTC
>TRBV11-3|13|NA|TRBJ2-7|TRBD2
CASSYTSGGEQYF
TGTGCCAGCAGTTACACTAGCGGGGGCGAGCAGTACTTC
>TRBV18|16|NA|TRBJ1-5|NA
CASSPLPGISNQPQHF
TGTGCCAGCTCACCTCTTCCAGGGATTAGCAATCAGCCCCAGCATTTT
>TRBV7-9|12|NA|TRBJ1-3|NA
CASSLHGNTIYF
TGTGCCAGCAGCTTACATGGAAACACCATATATTTT
>TRBV9|14|NA|TRBJ2-3|NA
CASGVTGWSDTQYF
TGTGCCAGCGGTGTGACGGGGTGGTCAGATACGCAGTATTTT
>TRBV7-3|19|NA|TRBJ1-4|TRBD1
CASSLRGQGVSATNEKLFF
TGTGCCAGCAGCTTAAGAGGACAGGGTGTTTCCGCAACTAATGAAAAACTGTTTTTT
>TRBV7-2|18|NA|TRBJ2-7|TRBD2
CASSLVVASGGVAYEQYF
TGTGCCAGCAGCTTAGTCGTGGCTAGCGGGGGGGTGGCCTACGAGCAGTACTTC
>TRBV4-1|13|once|TRBJ2-4|NA
CASSRGRENIQYF
TGCGCCAGCAGCCGGGGGCGCGAAAACATTCAGTACTTC
>TRBV7-9|8|NA|TRBJ2-5|NA
CASSRSDF
TGTGCCAGCAGTCGTTCTGACTTC
>TRBV4-1|17|NA|TRBJ1-2|NA
CASSQAPRQEYIRGYTF
TGCGCCAGCAGCCAAGCCCCCCGACAGGAGTACATTCGAGGCTACACCTTC
>TRBV4-2|15|NA|TRBJ1-4|NA
CASSSTTGTNEKLFF
TGTGCCAGCAGCTCCACGACAGGAACTAATGAAAAACTGTTTTTT
>TRBV29-1|13|NA|TRBJ1-2|TRBD1
CSASTGLDYGYTF
TGCAGCGCCTCGACAGGGTTGGACTATGGCTACACCTTC
>TRBV5-4|15|NA|TRBJ1-4|NA
CASSLLRYWREKLFF
TGTGCCAGCAGCTTGCTCCGGTATTGGAGGGAAAAACTGTTTTTT
>TRBV5-1|15|NA|TRBJ1-5|TRBD1
CASSFLDRGGQPQHF
TGCGCCAGCAGCTTCCTTGACAGGGGAGGGCAGCCCCAGCATTTT
>TRBV9|18|NA|TRBJ2-3|TRBD2
CASSVAITSGIRTDTQYF
TGTGCCAGCAGCGTAGCTATCACTAGCGGGATTCGCACAGATACGCAGTATTTT
>TRBV7-2|15|NA|TRBJ1-2|TRBD1
CASSLAGQGWVGYTF
TGTGCCAGCAGCTTAGCGGGACAGGGGTGGGTTGGCTACACCTTC
>TRBV7-9|17|NA|TRBJ1-5|TRBD1
CASSLALFATGDQPQHF
TGTGCCAGCAGCTTAGCGCTATTCGCGACAGGGGACCAGCCCCAGCATTTT
>TRBV5-8|17|NA|TRBJ1-5|TRBD1
CASSRGQGLTGNQPQHF
TGTGCCAGCAGCCGTGGACAGGGGTTGACTGGCAATCAGCCCCAGCATTTT
>TRBV9|15|few|TRBJ1-2|TRBD1
CASSPRQGQGYGYTF
TGTGCCAGCAGCCCCCGACAGGGGCAGGGCTATGGCTACACCTTC
>TRBV4-1|13|NA|TRBJ2-3|NA
CASSHSSTDTQYF
TGCGCCAGCAGCCATTCTAGCACAGATACGCAGTATTTT
>TRBV6-5|13|NA|TRBJ2-3|NA
CASSYNGVTKQYF
TGTGCCAGCAGTTACAACGGTGTCACTAAACAGTATTTT
>TRBV16|14|NA|TRBJ1-2|NA
CASSQGQSNYGYTF
TGTGCCAGCAGCCAAGGGCAGTCTAACTATGGCTACACCTTC
>TRBV5-4|15|NA|TRBJ2-1|NA
CASSLVPPRGNEQFF
TGTGCCAGCAGCTTAGTACCCCCTCGGGGAAATGAGCAGTTCTTC
>TRBV5-1|17|NA|TRBJ2-2|NA
CASSLAQGGLGTGELFF
TGCGCCAGCAGCTTGGCCCAGGGGGGCCTCGGCACCGGGGAGCTGTTTTTT
>TRBV5-1|14|NA|TRBJ1-5|NA
CASSLDTSNQPQHF
TGCGCCAGCAGCTTGGACACTAGCAATCAGCCCCAGCATTTT
>TRBV6-1|13|NA|TRBJ1-5|NA
CASSEMRNQPQHF
TGTGCCAGCAGTGAAATGAGAAATCAGCCCCAGCATTTT
>TRBV6-1|17|NA|TRBJ2-1|NA
CASSEITTGLKYNEQFF
TGTGCCAGCAGTGAAATAACTACAGGGTTGAAATACAATGAGCAGTTCTTC